Listed below are T cell receptor beta chains from one sample, sequenced in a study of blood T cell repertoires in COVID-19. Data came from immunoSEQ multiplex PCR; TCRdb stores just in-frame clones and leaves some out. This repertoire shows over 250,000 clones, about 88% found once; its top ten account for roughly 2.6%. Sequencing input: PBMCs or T cells enriched from blood (not recorded which). The receptors here all came from a man aged 55 to 70 who had recovered from COVID-19. The CDR3 runs from the conserved cysteine through the conserved F or W. Each record gives: clone size, V gene, D gene, J gene, CDR3 DNA, CDR3 protein. A D gene is named only where the DNA matches it firmly. Size values are once, few and many counts, or a class for expanded clones, and some rows have none.

NA	TRBV3-1/TRBV3-2	NA	TRBJ1-2	TGTGCCAGCAGCCAAGGGTCAGGGAAGGGCTACACCTTC	CASSQGSGKGYTF
NA	TRBV5-6	TRBD1	TRBJ2-7	TGTGCCAGCAGCTTAAACCGGGACAGGGCAAGGAACGAGCAGTACTTC	CASSLNRDRARNEQYF
NA	TRBV29-1	NA	TRBJ1-4	TGCAGCGTTGCCCGGGGGACTAATGAAAAACTGTTTTTT	CSVARGTNEKLFF
NA	TRBV19	NA	TRBJ2-1	TGTGCCAGTAGTCAGGGCCTAAACAATGAGCAGTTCTTC	CASSQGLNNEQFF
NA	TRBV30	TRBD2	TRBJ2-7	TGTGCCTGGAGTGTACTAGCGGCGGCTACCTACGAGCAGTACTTC	CAWSVLAAATYEQYF
NA	TRBV9	TRBD2	TRBJ2-1	TGTGCCAGCAGCGAAAGCGGGGGGGTTAACAATGAGCAGTTCTTC	CASSESGGVNNEQFF
NA	TRBV29-1	TRBD2	TRBJ2-7	TGCAGCGTGCTAACTAGCGACTACGAGCAGTACTTC	CSVLTSDYEQYF
NA	TRBV5-1	TRBD1	TRBJ2-3	TGCGCCAGCAGCTTGGCTCCTGACAGGGGGCGCCCAAGCACAGATACGCAGTATTTT	CASSLAPDRGRPSTDTQYF
NA	TRBV2	NA	TRBJ2-5	TGTGCCAGCAGTTTGGAGGACCAAGAGACCCAGTACTTC	CASSLEDQETQYF
NA	TRBV9	TRBD1	TRBJ1-6	TGTGCCAGCAGCCCACCGGGACAGGGGTCCTATAATTCACCCCTCCACTTT	CASSPPGQGSYNSPLHF
once	TRBV7-2	NA	TRBJ1-2	TGTGCCAGCAGCTCACCCACGACAGCGGGATATGGCTACACCTTC	CASSSPTTAGYGYTF
NA	TRBV6-5	NA	TRBJ1-1	TGTGCCAGCAGGGAGGGAGGAGGGATCCCCGAAGCTTTCTTT	CASREGGGIPEAFF
NA	TRBV29-1	NA	TRBJ1-1	TGCAGCGTTGTAGATGGGGGCTATCCCGAAGCTTTCTTT	CSVVDGGYPEAFF
once	TRBV24-1	NA	TRBJ2-6	TGTGCCACCAGTGACGCAGCGGTCTCTGGGGCCAACGTCCTGACTTTC	CATSDAAVSGANVLTF
NA	TRBV5-1	NA	TRBJ2-1	TGCGCCAGCAGCTTGGGGGGCAAAGCTTACAATGAGCAGTTCTTC	CASSLGGKAYNEQFF
NA	TRBV3-1/TRBV3-2	TRBD2	TRBJ2-1	TGTGCCAGCAGTCCACCCCGACTAGCGGGAGGGCAGGGTGAGCAGTTCTTC	CASSPPRLAGGQGEQFF
NA	TRBV4-3	NA	TRBJ2-7	TGCGCCAGCAGCCAATCGGCCACGAGGGAGCAGTACTTC	CASSQSATREQYF
NA	TRBV7-9	NA	TRBJ1-2	TGTGCCAGCAGCATAATAGGGTCTGAACGGGGCTATGGCTACACCTTC	CASSIIGSERGYGYTF
NA	TRBV27	TRBD1	TRBJ1-5	TGTGCCAGCAGTAACTGGGGAGGACAGGGCGTTCAGCCCCAGCATTTT	CASSNWGGQGVQPQHF
few	TRBV19	NA	TRBJ1-1	TGTGCCAGTAGTCTCCCCGCGGGGGGGGACACTGAAGCTTTCTTT	CASSLPAGGDTEAFF
NA	TRBV5-1	TRBD2	TRBJ2-7	TGCGCCAGCAGACTGAGTATTAGCGGGGCCGCCTACGAGCAGTACTTC	CASRLSISGAAYEQYF
few	TRBV19	NA	TRBJ1-1	TGTGCCAGTCAAGCGCGTGACAGAGTGAGTGAAGCTTTCTTT	CASQARDRVSEAFF
NA	TRBV18	TRBD1	TRBJ1-2	TGTGCCAGCTCACCACAGGACAGGGTAGGCTACACCTTC	CASSPQDRVGYTF
NA	TRBV27	TRBD2	TRBJ2-7	TGTGCCAGCAGTTTATCAGCGGGAGTCTCCTACGAGCAGTACTTC	CASSLSAGVSYEQYF
NA	TRBV5-5	NA	TRBJ1-1	TGTGCCAGCAGCTTTCGGGACACAGGGGAAGCTTTCTTT	CASSFRDTGEAFF
NA	TRBV4-1	NA	TRBJ1-2	TGCGCCAGCAGCCAAGGACAGGCGATTTATGGCTACACCTTC	CASSQGQAIYGYTF
NA	TRBV10-3	NA	TRBJ2-5	TGTGCCATCGGAGAGAACCAAGAGACCCAGTACTTC	CAIGENQETQYF
NA	TRBV10-2	TRBD2	TRBJ2-7	TGCGCCAGCAGGGGTGATGGCGGGAGCTCCTACGAGCAGTACTTC	CASRGDGGSSYEQYF
few	TRBV29-1	NA	TRBJ2-5	TGCAGCGTTGATGGGACCGCGGGGCAAGAGACCCAGTACTTC	CSVDGTAGQETQYF
NA	TRBV2	TRBD1	TRBJ2-7	TGTGCCAGCAGGACAGGGGGCGCGGGGCCACCCTACGAGCAGTACTTC	CASRTGGAGPPYEQYF
once	TRBV11-2	NA	TRBJ1-6	TGTGCCAGCAGCTTTGGGCCCGGGAGTTCGACTAATTCACCCCTCCACTTT	CASSFGPGSSTNSPLHF
NA	TRBV7-7	TRBD1	TRBJ2-1	TGTGCTAGCAGCTTAGGGACAGGGGGCTTCAATGAGCAGTTCTTC	CASSLGTGGFNEQFF
NA	TRBV7-9	TRBD2	TRBJ2-3	TGTGCCAGCAGCTTAGTTAGGCTAGCGGCCAAAGATACGCAGTATTTT	CASSLVRLAAKDTQYF
NA	TRBV18	TRBD2	TRBJ2-2	TGTGCCAGCTCACCACTAGCGGGGAAAAGAACCGGGGAGCTGTTTTTT	CASSPLAGKRTGELFF
NA	TRBV18	TRBD2	TRBJ2-3	TGTGCCAGCTCACCAACGGGACTAGCGGGGGGACTCCTGGATACGCAGTATTTT	CASSPTGLAGGLLDTQYF
NA	TRBV4-1	NA	TRBJ1-4	TGCGCCAGCAGCCAATTTGGAGGGTCCCGGGAAAAACTGTTTTTT	CASSQFGGSREKLFF
few	TRBV27	TRBD1	TRBJ1-5	TGTGCCAGCAGTTTCACAGGGGGCAATCAGCCCCAGCATTTT	CASSFTGGNQPQHF
NA	TRBV11-2	TRBD2	TRBJ2-1	TGTGCCAGCAGCTTAGTACTAGCGGGAGCCAATGAGCAGTTCTTC	CASSLVLAGANEQFF
NA	TRBV20-1	NA	TRBJ2-2	TGCAGTGCTGTGATAGCCGGGGAGCTGTTTTTT	CSAVIAGELFF
NA	TRBV12-3/TRBV12-4	NA	TRBJ1-1	TGTGCCAGCAGAAGAGACAGGCACACTGAAGCTTTCTTT	CASRRDRHTEAFF
NA	TRBV5-4	TRBD1	TRBJ1-3	TGTGCCAGCAGCTCACCCACAGGGGGCTCTGGAAACACCATATATTTT	CASSSPTGGSGNTIYF
NA	TRBV6-5	TRBD1	TRBJ1-2	TGTGCCAGCAGTTACTGGGGGGACAGGGGATATGGCTACACCTTC	CASSYWGDRGYGYTF
NA	TRBV7-3	TRBD2	TRBJ2-3	TGTGCCAGCAGCTTACGGTCTAGCGGGAGTGTGTCTGCAGATACGCAGTATTTT	CASSLRSSGSVSADTQYF
NA	TRBV28	NA	TRBJ2-7	TGTGCCAGCAGTTTCACGTCGGGAGCAAGCCACGAGCAGTACTTC	CASSFTSGASHEQYF
NA	TRBV5-1	NA	TRBJ1-1	TGCGCCAGCAGTTACAGGTCTAAGAACACTGAAGCTTTCTTT	CASSYRSKNTEAFF
NA	TRBV4-2	TRBD1	TRBJ1-2	TGTGCCAGCAGCCAACTCGGGACAGGGGACAAGACGGGCTATGGCTACACCTTC	CASSQLGTGDKTGYGYTF
NA	TRBV30	NA	TRBJ1-1	TGTGCCTGGAGCTTGAACGACAGGAGCGCTTTCTTT	CAWSLNDRSAFF
few	TRBV5-4	NA	TRBJ1-1	TGTGCCAGCAGCAACCAGGGTGTAATAACTGAAGCTTTCTTT	CASSNQGVITEAFF
NA	TRBV7-2	NA	TRBJ1-2	TGTGCCAGCAGCTTAGAACCAGGTCACTATGGCTACACCTTC	CASSLEPGHYGYTF
NA	TRBV7-9	TRBD2	TRBJ2-2	TGTGCCAGCAGCTCCGGACTAGCGAAAGCGGACACCGGGGAGCTGTTTTTT	CASSSGLAKADTGELFF
NA	TRBV3-1/TRBV3-2	NA	TRBJ2-1	TGTGCCAGCAGCCAAGTGGGCTACTCCTACAATGAGCAGTTCTTC	CASSQVGYSYNEQFF
NA	TRBV7-9	NA	TRBJ1-3	TGTGCCAGCAGCTTAGCGCGCTCGAGCTCTGGAAACACCATATATTTT	CASSLARSSSGNTIYF
NA	TRBV19	TRBD1	TRBJ2-3	TGTGCCAGTAGCCCTAAGGGACAGAACCCAGATACGCAGTATTTT	CASSPKGQNPDTQYF
NA	TRBV9	NA	TRBJ1-5	TGTGCCAGCAGCGTAGATGGGACAAGCAATCAGCCCCAGCATTTT	CASSVDGTSNQPQHF
NA	TRBV4-2	TRBD2	TRBJ2-1	TGTGCCAGCAGTCCAAGGGGCAGCGGGGGACCCTACAATGAGCAGTTCTTC	CASSPRGSGGPYNEQFF
NA	TRBV6-6	TRBD1	TRBJ1-1	TGTGCCAGCAGTCCTTCACCGGGACAGGGGGGGAACACTGAAGCTTTCTTT	CASSPSPGQGGNTEAFF
NA	TRBV29-1	NA	TRBJ1-2	TGCAGCGTTGAGTCGGGGGACGGCTACACCTTC	CSVESGDGYTF
NA	TRBV5-1	TRBD1	TRBJ2-5	TGCGCCAGCAGCCGACAGGGGCTAGAGACCCAGTACTTC	CASSRQGLETQYF
NA	TRBV13	TRBD2	TRBJ2-7	TGTGCCAGCGGCTTAGCGGGAGGGAATTACGAGCAGTACTTC	CASGLAGGNYEQYF
NA	TRBV19	NA	TRBJ1-4	TGTGCCAGTAGGGGGACATTTACTAATGAAAAACTGTTTTTT	CASRGTFTNEKLFF